This T cell receptor (beta chain) was found in a study of neurological immune-mediated disorders (dated by TCRdb to about 2019). Study-wide context: Among the approximately 34 multiple sclerosis patients, relapsing-remitting MS accounted for around 30 and secondary progressive MS accounted for 3. The roughly 110 TCR-beta libraries covered PBMC samples along with longitudinal samples, technical triplicates, and paired sorted CD4+ and CD8+ T-cell subsets. The cohort comprised 65 to 75 subjects: roughly 15 HAM/TSP patients, 35 or so multiple sclerosis patients and 20 healthy controls. Peripheral blood TCR-beta repertoires from HTLV-I-associated myelopathy (HAM/TSP) patients, multiple sclerosis patients and healthy controls were compared by UMI-based sequencing. Study-level results and caveats: TCR clonal expansion was highest in HAM/TSP patients and lowest in MS patients, with MS patients falling below even healthy controls. The MS cluster showed no association with clinical or MRI features, and the authors stated that larger cohorts are needed. Repertoires from 18 of 34 MS patients were grouped by phylogenetic analysis into a cluster of related CDR3 sequences, suggesting a possible repertoire-level signature. No identical CDR3 amino acid sequences were shared among expanded clones across subjects, suggesting private TCR-beta repertoires in all groups.

The sample holds many counts of this clonotype. No cognate antigen has been identified for it. No base quality values were provided; no much bigger clone lies one nucleotide off. cDNA was synthesized by template-switch 5'RACE using a primer with a 10-nucleotide random unique molecular identifier that tagged each TCR transcript. Over 200 million TCR-beta sequences, covering 15-18 subjects, were produced in each sequencing run. The RNeasy kit was used to extract total RNA. Using the KAPA Real-time Library Amplification kit, TCR-beta VDJ regions were amplified with primers for the TCR constant region and the 5'RACE anchor. Sample indexes and Illumina adaptors were added in a first PCR, and a second PCR then increased library yield. After Ampure bead purification, the TCR product of roughly 650 bp was size-selected on a 2% E-gel SizeSelection system. Before pooling, libraries had their quality checked on a Bioanalyzer, their concentration measured with Qubit, and their quantity determined with the Kapa Library Quantification kit. Paired-end 2 x 150 bp sequencing of the libraries was performed on an Illumina HiSeq 2500. To increase sequence diversity, about 25-31% phiX was spiked into each library pool. Per the source publication's procedure: The quality-filtered reads were processed with the UMI-based MiGEC pipeline, whose error correction step removed more than 75% of the raw TCR sequences. IMGT germline references were used for aligning VDJ genes, and each clonotype was defined as a unique CDR3 amino acid sequence together with its V-J genes. Clonal expansion, Shannon diversity and CDR3 relatedness (CalcPairwiseDistances, ClusterSamples) were evaluated with VDJtools, and phylogenetic trees were built with CLCbio workbench. A clone was classed as expanded if it had 8 or more unique UMIs, a cutoff based on coefficient-of-variation modelling across technical triplicates. The raw public reads went through TCRdb reprocessing: fastp at Q25, MiXCR clone calling, in-frame beta chains kept. CDR3 protein sequences are deduplicated, and each keeps its most common genes and DNA. Clone size and V and J calls follow TCRdb, not the original study. This sample is represented by tens of thousands of distinct CDR3 sequences; approximately 5% of them were singletons. Of the sample, 2% to 2.5% falls within the top ten clones.

The CDR3 covers 14 residues, taking in both the cysteine and the phenylalanine. Solely the CDR3 DNA is kept, with 42 bases framed from the first base. The trim is 0 bases for V and 4 bases for J, with a gap of 9 bases between the germline ends. Unsorted PBMC libraries were generated from 2 million PBMCs stored in RNAlater at -80 °C until RNA extraction. The multiple sclerosis patients were enrolled in a US clinical protocol that evaluated disease progression with magnetic resonance imaging. Peripheral blood was subjected to Ficoll-Hypaque density gradient centrifugation to isolate PBMCs, which were then cryopreserved in liquid nitrogen.

The receptor comes from a woman in her 70s with multiple sclerosis. Sequencing was carried out using PBMCs. In this chain, TRBV12-3 or TRBV12-4 is recombined with TRBJ1-2, with the D gene not clear enough to name. The CDR3 has the sequence CASSLAGGPYGYTF. The nucleotide sequence reads TGTGCCAGCAGTTTAGCCGGCGGACCCTATGGCTACACCTTC.